Sequencing of this TCR beta chain was carried out in a study of cytomegalovirus exposure and HLA in healthy donors. Study findings and constraints: For most TCR beta V segments, an earlier analysis put the productive rate at about 87% or about 30% of the time.

Germline assignment: CDR1 GTSNPN and CDR2 SVGIG (reference sequence). The CDR3 covers 14 residues. V was clipped by 2 bases and J by 5 bases, with 10 bases between them. The PCR had 60 Vbeta and 13 Jbeta primers. TCRdb's copy holds only in-frame clones and misses some; the assay was immunoSEQ multiplex PCR. The repertoire has roughly 86,000 clones, about two thirds of them found once; the top ten carry roughly 21%. On this clone itself: Its antigen is unidentified.

Source material: PBMCs. The receptor's source is a woman in her forties or fifties in good health and CMV-seropositive. The rearrangement links TRBV30 to TRBJ1-6, with D maybe TRBD1 (6 bases). The DNA for the CDR3 is TGTGCCTGGAGTCCGGGACACCATAATTCACCCCTCCACTTT. Protein: CAWSPGHHNSPLHF.